The 32 T cell receptor beta chains listed next were all sequenced from one sample in a study of blood T cell repertoires in COVID-19. Profiling relied on immunoSEQ multiplex PCR, and the TCRdb table lists in-frame clones only, not all of them. The sample includes about 120,000 clones, over 65% of them seen just once. Specimen: peripheral blood. Receptors originate from a woman in her 70s with acute or convalescent COVID-19.

V is TRBV29-1 and J is TRBJ1-2; D gene uncertain. There are 12 residues in the CDR3. The germline CDR1 and CDR2 sequences are SQVTM and ANQGSEA. Trimming took off 0 bases at V and 2 bases at J, with 4 bases between the two ends. Here the CDR3 reads CSVEDGNYGYTF. CDR3 in DNA: TGCAGCGTTGAAGACGGGAACTATGGCTACACCTTC.

The rearrangement joins TRBV11-3 to TRBJ1-2, with 7 bases that match TRBD1. The J segment lost 6 bases and the V segment lost 6 bases, leaving 7 bases of the junction unmatched. Germline assignment: CDR1 SGHNT and CDR2 YENEEA. This CDR3 has 13 amino acids. This CDR3 is CASRRTGGNGYTF. In DNA, the CDR3 is TGTGCCAGCAGACGGACAGGCGGGAATGGCTACACCTTC.

This chain joins TRBV7-2 and TRBJ1-5, with 7 nucleotides matching TRBD1. V trimming: 4 bases; J trimming: 9 bases; junction bases outside the gene matches: 18. The CDR3 extends over 17 amino acids. CDR1 and CDR2 (germline): SGHTA, FQGNSA. The CDR3: CASSSRPDRVSMRPQHF. The CDR3 nucleotides are TGTGCCAGCAGCTCACGACCCGACAGGGTATCGATGAGGCCCCAGCATTTT. The whole variable domain, filled in from reference TRBV7-2 and TRBJ1-5, reads GAGVSQSPSNKVTEKGKDVELRCDPISGHTALYWYRQSLGQGLEFLIYFQGNSAPDKSGLPSDRFSAERTGGSVSTLTIQRTQQEDSAVYLCASSSRPDRVSMRPQHFGDGTRLSIL.

This chain connects TRBV5-1 to TRBJ1-2; D is undetermined. Germline values: CDR1 SGHRS, CDR2 YFSETQ. Trimming took 0 bases from V and 2 from J, leaving 8 bases between them. This CDR3 is 14 amino acids long. CDR3 amino acids: CASSLAEGNYGYTF. In nucleotides, the CDR3 is TGCGCCAGCAGCTTGGCGGAGGGAAACTATGGCTACACCTTC. The entire variable domain, with the rest obtained from reference TRBV5-1 and TRBJ1-2, is as follows: KAGVTQTPRYLIKTRGQQVTLSCSPISGHRSVSWYQQTPGQGLQFLFEYFSETQRNKGNFPGRFSGRQFSNSRSEMNVSTLELGDSALYLCASSLAEGNYGYTFGSGTRLTVV.

The V call is TRBV14, the J call TRBJ1-3; D remains ambiguous. The CDR3 consists of 15 residues. Germline assignment: CDR1 SGHDN and CDR2 FVKESK. V was clipped by 1 base and J by 0 bases, with 7 bases between them. CDR3 protein: CASSQVATSGNTIYF. The CDR3 bases are TGTGCCAGCAGCCAAGTGGCCACCTCTGGAAACACCATATATTTT.

The chain joins TRBV21-1 to TRBJ2-7; the D call in the table, TRBD1, was not verified against the DNA. TRBV21-1 is a recognized pseudogene. The CDR3 is 18 residues long. As DNA, the CDR3 is TGTGCCAGCAGCCCGGGACAGGGTGATTCTCTTGATTTTGACGAGCAGTACGTC. Protein sequence: CASSPGQGDSLDFDEQYV.

This clone has only one observation. The V call is TRBV25-1, the J call TRBJ1-2; 8 positions agree with TRBD1. J lost 3 bases, V lost 2 bases, and 5 bases had no gene match. The CDR3 has 15 amino acids. CDR1 MGHDK and CDR2 SYGVNS come from the germline V gene. The CDR3, as DNA: TGTGCCAGCAGTGAAGAGGCAGGGGGCTACTATGGCTACACCTTC. Translation gives CASSEEAGGYYGYTF.

This chain links TRBV5-5 with TRBJ2-3; 12 nucleotides line up with TRBD2. The CDR3 totals 14 residues. In germline, CDR1 is SGHKS, CDR2 YYEKEE (reference sequence). The V gene end was trimmed by 7 bases and the J gene end by 4 bases; junction bases not matched to a gene: 4. CDR3 residues: CASGLAGPPDTQYF. Written as DNA, the CDR3 is TGTGCCAGCGGACTAGCGGGGCCCCCAGATACGCAGTATTTT.

This clone turned up a few times. The chain has TRBV19 and TRBJ2-2, with 9 bases lining up with TRBD1. The CDR3 has 16 amino acids. Trimming removed 7 bases from V and 5 bases from J; junction bases left unmatched: 11. The germline V gene encodes CDR1 LNHDA and CDR2 SQIVND (reference sequence). The DNA of the CDR3 is TGTGCCAGTACAATACGACCGGGACAGGGAACCGGGGAGCTGTTTTTT. Protein sequence: CASTIRPGQGTGELFF.

This chain links TRBV5-6 with TRBJ1-2; TRBD1 agrees at 7 bases. Germline V lookup: CDR1 SGHDT, CDR2 YYEEEE. The V and J ends lost 4 bases and 7 bases, in that order; junction bases with no gene match: 10. The CDR3 is made up of 14 amino acids. The CDR3 region has the DNA TGTGCCAGCAGCCTGGGACAGACAAACCCTGGCTACACCTTC. Amino acid sequence: CASSLGQTNPGYTF.

V usage is TRBV4-3 and J usage is TRBJ2-3, with 7 bases matching TRBD2. CDR1 and CDR2 from the germline V gene are LGHNA and YSLEER. The CDR3 runs to 16 residues. V dropped 1 base and J dropped 6; count of bases not matched to a gene: 10. The CDR3 spells CASSQVGRQGGDTQYF. CDR3 nucleotides: TGCGCCAGCAGCCAAGTAGGTCGGCAGGGAGGGGATACGCAGTATTTT.

This chain joins TRBV15 and TRBJ1-3; D is ambiguous. CDR3 length equals 14 residues. Germline V gives CDR1 LNHNV, CDR2 YYDKDF (reference sequence). Trimming stripped 8 bases from V and 5 bases from J, with 16 bases between. The CDR3 sequence is CATESLFARNTIYF. In DNA form, the CDR3 reads TGTGCCACCGAAAGCCTTTTCGCCAGAAACACCATATATTTT.

V gene TRBV5-8 combines with J gene TRBJ1-2; weak D call: TRBD1 (6 bases). V lost 3 bases to trimming and J lost 8 bases, with 20 bases between them. CDR3 size: 15 residues. Per the germline V gene, CDR1 is SGHTS and CDR2 is YDEGEE. The CDR3 DNA reads as TGTGCCAGCAGCTCCAGGGGCTTCCCTGGGGGAGGCTACACCTTC. Amino acid sequence: CASSSRGFPGGGYTF.

J is TRBJ2-2 and V is TRBV23-1; 7 nucleotides line up with TRBD1. TRBV23-1 has ORF status, its function being uncertain. The CDR3 is 15 amino acids. Trimming took 4 bases from V and 1 from J; bases not matched to a gene: 3. CDR3 residues: CASSLRDRNTGELFF. The CDR3 DNA follows: TGCGCCAGCAGTCTCCGGGACAGGAACACCGGGGAGCTGTTTTTT.

The chain employs TRBV11-2 and TRBJ2-7; D is perhaps TRBD1 (6 bases). This CDR3 region has 13 residues. Between the trimmed V and J ends, which lost 2 bases and 2 bases, there was a span of 7 bases. Germline lookup yields CDR1 SGHAT and CDR2 FQNNGV. The CDR3 sequence is CASSLRGTYEQYV. The CDR3 coding sequence is TGTGCCAGCAGCTTAAGGGGGACCTACGAGCAGTACGTC.

V is TRBV19 and J is TRBJ2-3; 10 nucleotides match TRBD2. Germline values: CDR1 LNHDA, CDR2 SQIVND (reference sequence). The ends lost 2 bases at V and 3 bases at J; junction bases unmatched: 2. This CDR3 comprises 15 residues. In DNA form, the CDR3 reads TGTGCCAGTAGTATAATAGCGGGGGGAACAGATACGCAGTATTTT. Amino acids: CASSIIAGGTDTQYF.

The chain carries TRBV7-9 and TRBJ2-1, with TRBD1 matching 7 bases. V lost 5 bases, J lost 6 bases, and 7 bases stayed unmatched. The germline V gene has CDR1 SEHNR and CDR2 FQNEAQ (reference sequence). The CDR3 is made up of 14 amino acids. The CDR3 here is CASSPGTAGNEQFF. DNA of the CDR3: TGTGCCAGCAGCCCAGGGACAGCCGGCAATGAGCAGTTCTTC.

V and J are TRBV11-3 and TRBJ1-6, with 9 bases fitting TRBD1. The CDR3 is 15 amino acids. Losses at the gene ends were 3 bases for V and 10 bases for J; bases not matched to a gene: 7. Germline loops: CDR1 SGHNT, CDR2 YENEEA. For the CDR3, the DNA is TGTGCCAGCAGCTTTACCGGACAGGGGAGCTCACCCCTCCACTTT. Translated: CASSFTGQGSSPLHF.

The chain recombines TRBV19 with TRBJ2-2; D is perhaps TRBD1 (5 bases). Trimming removed 1 base at V and 4 bases at J, with 7 bases between. Germline CDR1 reads LNHDA; CDR2 reads SQIVND (reference sequence). The CDR3 totals 14 residues. CDR3 sequence: CASSIGRVTGELFF. CDR3 bases: TGTGCCAGTAGTATAGGCAGGGTCACCGGGGAGCTGTTTTTT.

This clone was counted only a few times. The V call is TRBV5-4, the J call TRBJ2-5; unclear D gene. CDR3 length equals 13 residues. In germline, CDR1 is SGHNT, CDR2 YYREEE (reference sequence). V was pared by 4 bases and J by 3 bases, with 10 bases between. Written as DNA, the CDR3 is TGTGCCAGCAGCCCCGCGGTAGAAGAGACCCAGTACTTC. It yields the protein CASSPAVEETQYF.

The chain employs TRBV7-2 and TRBJ1-1; D might be TRBD1 (6 bases). Between the trimmed V and J ends, which lost 1 base and 5 bases, there was a span of 11 bases. CDR3 length equals 14 residues. Germline CDR1 is SGHTA and CDR2 is FQGNSA. CDR3 in amino acids: CASSLGSGDTEAFF. CDR3 DNA: TGTGCCAGCAGCTTAGGATCAGGGGATACTGAAGCTTTCTTT.

The chain uses TRBV30 and TRBJ1-4; D gene uncertain. CDR1 and CDR2 from the germline V gene are GTSNPN and SVGIG (reference sequence). This CDR3 comprises 13 residues. V lost 4 bases and J lost 8, with 14 bases in between. CDR3 sequence reads: CAWTKGGPEKLFF. Here the CDR3 DNA reads TGTGCCTGGACCAAAGGAGGCCCAGAAAAACTGTTTTTT.

The gene calls are TRBV6-5 and TRBJ2-1; tentatively, D is TRBD2 (7 bases). The CDR3 consists of 14 residues. The V gene's germline CDR1 is MNHEY and CDR2 SVGAGI. Trimming removed 2 bases from V and 7 bases from J, with 12 bases in between. The CDR3 DNA follows: TGTGCCAGCAGTTACGGGGGGGGCATGAATGAGCAGTTCTTC. It encodes CASSYGGGMNEQFF.

The chain has TRBV2 and TRBJ1-2; possible D gene TRBD1, 6 bases. The CDR3 runs to 14 residues. Trimming removed 3 bases from V and 4 bases from J, with 12 bases in between. Per the germline V gene, CDR1 is SNHLY and CDR2 is FYNNEI. Here the CDR3 reads CASSEGALSYGYTF. CDR3 coding DNA: TGTGCCAGCAGTGAGGGGGCCCTGTCCTATGGCTACACCTTC.

The count of this clone is one. The chain uses TRBV5-1 and TRBJ1-5; 9 nucleotides agree with TRBD1. V was pared by 2 bases and J by 6 bases, with 6 bases of the junction left unmatched. This CDR3 contains 15 residues. Germline V lookup: CDR1 SGHRS, CDR2 YFSETQ. CDR3 sequence: CASSFGTGPGQPQHF. CDR3 nucleotide sequence: TGCGCCAGCAGCTTCGGGACAGGGCCGGGTCAGCCCCAGCATTTT.

The chain couples TRBV5-4 to TRBJ2-2, with 9 bases aligning to TRBD1. Germline V lookup: CDR1 SGHNT, CDR2 YYREEE (reference sequence). Trimming took 0 bases from V and 7 from J; bases not matched to a gene: 7. The CDR3 extends over 16 amino acids. The CDR3: CASSLGGTGIFGELFF. The CDR3 coding sequence is TGTGCCAGCAGCTTGGGGGGGACAGGGATTTTCGGGGAGCTGTTTTTT. Full variable domain (outside the CDR3, taken from reference TRBV5-4 and TRBJ2-2): ETGVTQSPTHLIKTRGQQVTLRCSSQSGHNTVSWYQQALGQGPQFIFQYYREEENGRGNFPPRFSGLQFPNYSSELNVNALELDDSALYLCASSLGGTGIFGELFFGEGSRLTVL.

The V call is TRBV5-1, the J call TRBJ1-5; TRBD1 agrees at 7 bases. The V and J ends lost 0 bases and 8 bases, in that order; junction bases with no gene match: 5. This CDR3 spans 14 amino acids. Germline lookup yields CDR1 SGHRS and CDR2 YFSETQ. CDR3 sequence: CASSLGGGLEPQHF. The DNA for the CDR3 is TGCGCCAGCAGCTTGGGAGGGGGCCTTGAGCCCCAGCATTTT.

The chain couples TRBV18 to TRBJ2-1; 11 bases are a match to TRBD2. Germline V CDR1 and CDR2: KGHSH, LQKENI. The CDR3 is 15 amino acids. V trimming: 4 bases; J trimming: 5 bases; junction bases outside the gene matches: 4. CDR3 sequence reads: CASSLIAGGNNEQFF. The DNA of the CDR3 is TGTGCCAGCTCACTCATAGCGGGGGGGAACAATGAGCAGTTCTTC. The complete variable domain, with remaining parts taken from reference TRBV18 and TRBJ2-1, reads NAGVMQNPRHLVRRRGQEARLRCSPMKGHSHVYWYRQLPEEGLKFMVYLQKENIIDESGMPKERFSAEFPKEGPSILRIQQVVRGDSAAYFCASSLIAGGNNEQFFGPGTRLTVL.

The J gene is TRBJ1-2, the V gene TRBV7-9; maybe TRBD1 (6 bases). Trimming took off 3 bases at V and 3 bases at J, with 8 bases between the two ends. Per the germline V gene, CDR1 is SEHNR and CDR2 is FQNEAQ (reference sequence). This CDR3 has 13 residues. The CDR3 nucleotides read TGTGCCAGCAGCTTGGACAGTTACTATGGCTACACCTTC. Residues: CASSLDSYYGYTF.

The CDR3 DNA follows: TGTGCCAGCAGCGCGGGGACAGTGAACACCGGGGAGCTGTTTTTT. Its translation is CASSAGTVNTGELFF. The rearrangement links TRBV9 to TRBJ2-2; 7 bases align to TRBD1. CDR3 size: 15 residues. Germline V gene sequence: CDR1 SGDLS, CDR2 YYNGEE. V shed 3 bases and J 1 base; nucleotides not matched to a gene: 3.

V gene TRBV6-7 combines with J gene TRBJ2-7; 7 bases match TRBD2. TRBV6-7 is annotated as an ORF whose role is uncertain. J lost 3 bases, V lost 2 bases, and 13 bases had no gene match. CDR3 size: 17 residues. Here the CDR3 DNA reads TGTGCCAGCAGTTACCCGGCAAGGCTAGCGGATCACTACGAGCAGTACGTC. This gives the protein CASSYPARLADHYEQYV.

The chain joins TRBV6-5 to TRBJ2-1; 10 nucleotides agree with TRBD2. V was clipped by 7 bases and J by 3 bases; unmatched bases: 3. The CDR3 extends over 14 amino acids. CDR1 MNHEY and CDR2 SVGAGI come from the germline V gene. CDR3 sequence reads: CASTIAGGYNEQFF. The CDR3 DNA reads as TGTGCCAGCACCATAGCGGGGGGCTACAATGAGCAGTTCTTC.